These T cell receptor beta chains were read from a single sample in a study of blood T cell repertoires in COVID-19. Assay used: immunoSEQ multiplex PCR; TCRdb lists only in-frame clones, some missing. The repertoire has approximately 76,000 clones, 86% of them found once; the top ten carry roughly 2%. The sequencing input was peripheral blood. Source of these receptors: a woman aged 55 to 70 with acute or convalescent COVID-19. CDR3s leave out the opening cysteine and the closing phenylalanine or tryptophan.

>TRBV28|TRBJ1-1
ASSTGTENTEAF
>TRBV19|TRBJ1-2
ASRTGNYGYT
>TRBV11-2|TRBJ2-2
ASSPSGGASSNTGELF
>TRBV30|TRBJ2-7
AWSREGGEQY
>TRBV15|TRBJ1-4
ATSRDRGAEKLF
>TRBV28|TRBJ2-1
AAIGQVMTNEQF
>TRBV24-1|TRBJ1-5
ATSAGNQPQH
>TRBV3-1/TRBV3-2|TRBJ1-1
ASSRGQGKMNTEAF
>TRBV6-4|TRBJ2-7
ASSSNRVYEQY
>TRBV5-4|TRBJ1-6
ASSSGGRDSPLH
>TRBV4-3|TRBJ2-7
ASSQDRGHEQY
>TRBV3-1/TRBV3-2|TRBJ2-1
ASSQASGVEQF
>TRBV28|TRBJ2-3
ASSFGISGGWVQY
>TRBV7-9|TRBJ2-2
ASSFIRSNTGELF
>TRBV28|TRBJ1-6
ASSPRQGFSPLH
>TRBV19|TRBJ1-5
ASRTTGTGGNQPQH
>TRBV5-4|TRBJ1-1
ASSLTGGTEAF